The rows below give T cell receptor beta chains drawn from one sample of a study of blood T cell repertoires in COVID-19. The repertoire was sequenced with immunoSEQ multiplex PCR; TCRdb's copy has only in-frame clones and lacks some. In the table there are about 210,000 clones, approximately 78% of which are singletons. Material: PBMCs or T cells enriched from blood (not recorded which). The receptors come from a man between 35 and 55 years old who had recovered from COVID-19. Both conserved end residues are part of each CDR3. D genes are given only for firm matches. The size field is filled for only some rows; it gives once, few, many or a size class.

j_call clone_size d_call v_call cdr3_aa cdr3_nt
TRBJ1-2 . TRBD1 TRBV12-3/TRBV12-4 CASRGQGEYGYTF TGTGCCAGCAGGGGGCAGGGGGAGTATGGCTACACCTTC
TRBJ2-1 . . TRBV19 CASSMSYSSYNEQFF TGTGCCAGTAGTATGTCCTATAGCTCCTACAATGAGCAGTTCTTC
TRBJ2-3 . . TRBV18 CASSSDRTDTQYF TGTGCCAGCTCGTCAGATCGCACAGATACGCAGTATTTT
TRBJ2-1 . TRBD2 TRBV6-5 CASSYLAGAEQFF TGTGCCAGCAGTTATTTAGCGGGGGCTGAGCAGTTCTTC
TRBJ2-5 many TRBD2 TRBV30 CAWSVPTSGRGWETQYF TGTGCCTGGAGTGTACCGACTAGCGGGAGAGGTTGGGAGACCCAGTACTTC
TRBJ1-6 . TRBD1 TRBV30 CAWGQGYNSPLHF TGTGCCTGGGGACAGGGTTATAATTCACCCCTCCACTTT
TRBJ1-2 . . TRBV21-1 CASSKATPYRGDNGYTF TGTGCCAGCAGCAAAGCGACACCGTACAGGGGTGACAATGGCTACACCTTC
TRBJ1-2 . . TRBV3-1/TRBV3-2 CASSPGLNQNYGYTF TGTGCCAGCAGCCCGGGACTAAATCAAAACTATGGCTACACCTTC
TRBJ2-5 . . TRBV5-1 CASSVGTRETQYF TGCGCCAGCAGCGTGGGGACAAGGGAGACCCAGTACTTC
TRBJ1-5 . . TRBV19 CASSIDRGGNQPQHF TGTGCCAGTAGTATAGATCGGGGGGGCAATCAGCCCCAGCATTTT
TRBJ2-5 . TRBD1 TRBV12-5 CASGVDRRPETQYF TGTGCTAGTGGTGTGGACAGGCGGCCGGAGACCCAGTACTTC
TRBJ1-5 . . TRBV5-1 CASSLDPGNQPQHF TGCGCCAGCAGCTTGGATCCGGGGAATCAGCCCCAGCATTTT
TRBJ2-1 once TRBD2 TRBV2 CASMSGGANEQFF TGTGCCAGCATGAGCGGGGGGGCCAATGAGCAGTTCTTC
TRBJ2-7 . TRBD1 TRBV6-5 CASSFLGQGAYEQYF TGTGCCAGCAGTTTCCTAGGACAGGGAGCCTACGAGCAGTACTTC
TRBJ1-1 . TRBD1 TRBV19 CASRNRGENTEAFF TGTGCCAGTAGGAACAGGGGGGAGAACACTGAAGCTTTCTTT
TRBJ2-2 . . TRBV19 CASSKQGNTGELFF TGTGCCAGTAGTAAACAGGGGAACACCGGGGAGCTGTTTTTT
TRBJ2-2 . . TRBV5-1 CASSLDYGREELFF TGCGCCAGCAGCTTGGACTATGGCCGCGAGGAGCTGTTTTTT
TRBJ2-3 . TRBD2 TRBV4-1 CASSPSLAGGTDTQYF TGCGCCAGCAGCCCCTCTCTAGCGGGAGGGACAGATACGCAGTATTTT
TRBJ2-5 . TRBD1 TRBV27 CASSLLGQGVWETQYF TGTGCCAGCAGTTTGCTGGGTCAGGGGGTTTGGGAGACCCAGTACTTC
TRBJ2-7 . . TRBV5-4 CASSKPEGSSYEQYF TGTGCCAGCAGTAAACCGGAAGGGAGCTCCTACGAGCAGTACTTC